This TCR beta chain was sequenced for a study of cytotoxic CD8 clonotypes in ibrutinib-treated CLL. Sequenced by immunoSEQ multiplex PCR; TCRdb stores in-frame clones only, minus some. The sample consists of 140,000 to 150,000 clones, more than 75% of them appearing once. The source material was PBMCs, sampled after 24 months of ibrutinib treatment. This sequence originates from a human donor with chronic lymphocytic leukemia.

The CDR3 region is CASKRAGEADTQYF. In nucleotides, the CDR3 is TGTGCCAGTAAAAGAGCGGGAGAGGCAGATACGCAGTATTTT. The chain recombines TRBV19 with TRBJ2-3; 8 bases agree with TRBD2. V shed 7 bases and J 4 bases; nucleotides not matched to a gene: 7. The germline V gene has CDR1 LNHDA and CDR2 SQIVND (reference sequence). The length of the CDR3 is 14 residues.